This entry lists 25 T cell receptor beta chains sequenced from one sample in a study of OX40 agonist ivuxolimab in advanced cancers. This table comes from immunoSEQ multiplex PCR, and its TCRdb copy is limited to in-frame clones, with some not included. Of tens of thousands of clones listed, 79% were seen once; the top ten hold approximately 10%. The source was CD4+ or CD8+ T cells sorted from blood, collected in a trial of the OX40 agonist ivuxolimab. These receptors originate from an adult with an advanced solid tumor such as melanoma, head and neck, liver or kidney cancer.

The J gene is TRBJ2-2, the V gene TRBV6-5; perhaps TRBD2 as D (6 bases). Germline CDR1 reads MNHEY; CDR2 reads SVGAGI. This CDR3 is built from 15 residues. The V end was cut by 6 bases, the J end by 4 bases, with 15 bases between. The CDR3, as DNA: TGTGCCAGCAGCCCCCGCGGGATCGGCACCGGGGAGCTGTTTTTT. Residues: CASSPRGIGTGELFF.

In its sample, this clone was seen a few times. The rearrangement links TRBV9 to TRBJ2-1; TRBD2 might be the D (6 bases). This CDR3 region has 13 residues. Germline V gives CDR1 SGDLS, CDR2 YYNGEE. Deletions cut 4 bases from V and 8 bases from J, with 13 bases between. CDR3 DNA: TGTGCCAGCAGCATCGGGGGAGCGGATGAGCAGTTCTTC. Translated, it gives CASSIGGADEQFF.

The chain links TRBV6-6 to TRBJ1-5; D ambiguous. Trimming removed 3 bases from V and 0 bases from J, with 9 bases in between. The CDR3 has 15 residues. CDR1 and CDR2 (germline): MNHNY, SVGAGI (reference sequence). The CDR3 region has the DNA TGTGCCAGCAGTTATCAGTCGGTTAGCAATCAGCCCCAGCATTTT. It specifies CASSYQSVSNQPQHF.

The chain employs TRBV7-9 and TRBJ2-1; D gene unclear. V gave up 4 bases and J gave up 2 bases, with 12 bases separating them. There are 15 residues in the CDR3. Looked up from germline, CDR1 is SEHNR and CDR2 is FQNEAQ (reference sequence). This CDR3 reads CASSSSEVTYNEQFF. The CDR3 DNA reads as TGTGCCAGCAGCTCGAGCGAGGTCACCTACAATGAGCAGTTCTTC.

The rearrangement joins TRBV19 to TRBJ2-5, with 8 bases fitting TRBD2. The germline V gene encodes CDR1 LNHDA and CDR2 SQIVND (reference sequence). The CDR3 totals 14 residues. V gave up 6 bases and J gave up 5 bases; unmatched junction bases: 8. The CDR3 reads CASSPGGPLETQYF. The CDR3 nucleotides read TGTGCCAGTAGCCCGGGGGGGCCCCTTGAGACCCAGTACTTC.

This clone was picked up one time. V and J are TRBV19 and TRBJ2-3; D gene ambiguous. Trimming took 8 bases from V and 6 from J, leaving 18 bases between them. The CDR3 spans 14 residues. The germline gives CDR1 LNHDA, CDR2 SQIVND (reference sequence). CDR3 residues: CASAGGRASDTQYF. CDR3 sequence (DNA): TGTGCCAGTGCCGGCGGACGGGCCTCCGATACGCAGTATTTT.

CDR3 residues: CASSFPANQPQHF. The CDR3 DNA sequence: TGTGCCAGCAGCTTTCCGGCCAATCAGCCCCAGCATTTT. This rearrangement joins TRBV4-2 to TRBJ1-5; D unclear. The CDR3 is made up of 13 amino acids. Deletions cut 5 bases from V and 3 bases from J, with 8 bases between. Germline lookup yields CDR1 LGHNA and CDR2 YNFKEQ.

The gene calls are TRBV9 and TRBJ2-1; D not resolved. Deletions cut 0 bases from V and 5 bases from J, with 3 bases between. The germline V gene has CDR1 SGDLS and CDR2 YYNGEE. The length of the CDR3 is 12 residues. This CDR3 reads CASSVGDNEQFF. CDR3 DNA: TGTGCCAGCAGCGTAGGTGACAATGAGCAGTTCTTC.

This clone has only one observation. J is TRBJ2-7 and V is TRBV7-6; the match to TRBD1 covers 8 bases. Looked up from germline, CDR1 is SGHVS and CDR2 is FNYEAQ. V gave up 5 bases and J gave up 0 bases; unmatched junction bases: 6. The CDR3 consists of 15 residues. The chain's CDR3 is CASSPGTGVSYEQYF. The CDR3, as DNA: TGTGCCAGCAGCCCCGGGACAGGTGTCTCCTACGAGCAGTACTTC.

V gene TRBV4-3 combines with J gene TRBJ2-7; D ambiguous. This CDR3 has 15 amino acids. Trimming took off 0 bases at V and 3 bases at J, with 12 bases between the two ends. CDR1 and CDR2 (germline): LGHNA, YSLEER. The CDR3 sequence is CASSQDNMQSYEQYF. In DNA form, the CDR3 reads TGCGCCAGCAGCCAAGATAACATGCAGAGCTACGAGCAGTACTTC.

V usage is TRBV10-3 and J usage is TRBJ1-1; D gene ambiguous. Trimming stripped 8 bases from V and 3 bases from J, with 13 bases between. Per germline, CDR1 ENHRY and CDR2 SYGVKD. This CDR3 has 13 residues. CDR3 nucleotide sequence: TGTGCCATCCTGGCGGGTCTGGACACTGAAGCTTTCTTT. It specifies CAILAGLDTEAFF.

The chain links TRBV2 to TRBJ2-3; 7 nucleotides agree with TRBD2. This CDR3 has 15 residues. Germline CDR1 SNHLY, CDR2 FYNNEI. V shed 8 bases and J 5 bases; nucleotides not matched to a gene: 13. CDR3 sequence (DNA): TGTGCCAGCTTAGGGCTAGCGGTACGGGGAGATACGCAGTATTTT. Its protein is CASLGLAVRGDTQYF.

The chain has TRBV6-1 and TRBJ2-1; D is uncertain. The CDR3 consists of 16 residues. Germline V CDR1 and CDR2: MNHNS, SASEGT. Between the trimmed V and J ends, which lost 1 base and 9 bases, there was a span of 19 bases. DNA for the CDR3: TGTGCCAGCAGTGAAGGCGATAGACCTAAACCGGGTGAGCAGTTCTTC. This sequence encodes CASSEGDRPKPGEQFF.

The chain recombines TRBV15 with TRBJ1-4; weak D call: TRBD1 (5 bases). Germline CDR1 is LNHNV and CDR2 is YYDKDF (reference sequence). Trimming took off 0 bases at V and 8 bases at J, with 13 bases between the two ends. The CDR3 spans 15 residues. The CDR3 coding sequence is TGTGCCACCAGCAGAGACGGGGGGTCCCAGGAAAAACTGTTTTTT. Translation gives CATSRDGGSQEKLFF. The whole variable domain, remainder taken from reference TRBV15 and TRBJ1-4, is DAMVIQNPRYQVTQFGKPVTLSCSQTLNHNVMYWYQQKSSQAPKLLFHYYDKDFNNEADTPDNFQSRRPNTSFCFLDIRSPGLGDTAMYLCATSRDGGSQEKLFFGSGTQLSVL.

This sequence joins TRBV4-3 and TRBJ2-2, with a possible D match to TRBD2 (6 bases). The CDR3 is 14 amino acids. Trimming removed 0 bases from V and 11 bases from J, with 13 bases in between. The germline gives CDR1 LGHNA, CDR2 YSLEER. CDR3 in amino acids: CASSQERGGPELFF. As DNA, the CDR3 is TGCGCCAGCAGCCAAGAGAGGGGAGGTCCCGAGCTGTTTTTT.

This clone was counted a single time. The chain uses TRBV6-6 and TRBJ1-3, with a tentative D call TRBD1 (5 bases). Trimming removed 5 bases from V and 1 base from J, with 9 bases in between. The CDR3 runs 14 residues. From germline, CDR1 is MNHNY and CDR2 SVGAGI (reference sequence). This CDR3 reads CASSPGLSGNTIYF. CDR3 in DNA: TGTGCCAGCAGTCCAGGGCTATCTGGAAACACCATATATTTT.

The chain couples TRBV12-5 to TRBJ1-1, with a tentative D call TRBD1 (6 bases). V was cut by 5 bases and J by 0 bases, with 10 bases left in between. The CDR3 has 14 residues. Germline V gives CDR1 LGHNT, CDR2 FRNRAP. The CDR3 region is CASGVGTLNTEAFF. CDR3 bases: TGTGCTAGTGGTGTCGGGACACTGAACACTGAAGCTTTCTTT.

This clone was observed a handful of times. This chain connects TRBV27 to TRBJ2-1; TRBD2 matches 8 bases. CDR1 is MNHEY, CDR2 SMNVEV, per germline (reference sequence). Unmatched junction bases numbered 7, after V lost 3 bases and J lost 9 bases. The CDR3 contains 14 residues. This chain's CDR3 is CASSFDGGAGEQFF. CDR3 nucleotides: TGTGCCAGCAGTTTCGACGGGGGGGCGGGTGAGCAGTTCTTC.

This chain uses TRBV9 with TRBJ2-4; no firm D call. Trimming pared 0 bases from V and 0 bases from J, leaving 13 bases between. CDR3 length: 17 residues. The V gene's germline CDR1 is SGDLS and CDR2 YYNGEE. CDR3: CASSVGAPRGAKNIQYF. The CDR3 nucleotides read TGTGCCAGCAGCGTAGGGGCCCCCCGAGGAGCCAAAAACATTCAGTACTTC.

The CDR3 loop reads CASSPNWGADHTGELFF. As DNA, the CDR3 is TGTGCCAGCAGCCCGAATTGGGGGGCAGATCACACCGGGGAGCTGTTTTTT. The chain joins TRBV7-9 to TRBJ2-2; D assignment may be TRBD1 or TRBD2 (6 bases each). Germline V gene sequence: CDR1 SEHNR, CDR2 FQNEAQ (reference sequence). The CDR3 covers 17 residues. V shed 5 bases and J shed 3 bases, with 19 bases lying between them.

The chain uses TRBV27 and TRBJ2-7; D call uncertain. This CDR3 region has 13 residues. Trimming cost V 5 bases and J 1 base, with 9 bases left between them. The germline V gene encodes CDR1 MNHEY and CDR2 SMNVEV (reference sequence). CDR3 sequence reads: CASSLMGSYEQYF. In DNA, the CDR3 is TGTGCCAGCAGTCTAATGGGGTCCTACGAGCAGTACTTC.

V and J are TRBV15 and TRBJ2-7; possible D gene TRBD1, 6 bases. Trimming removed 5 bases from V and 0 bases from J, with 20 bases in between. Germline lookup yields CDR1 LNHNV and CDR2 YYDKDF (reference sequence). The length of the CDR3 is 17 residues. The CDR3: CATSATQTGKSSYEQYF. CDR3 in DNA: TGTGCCACCAGCGCAACTCAGACAGGCAAAAGCTCCTACGAGCAGTACTTC.

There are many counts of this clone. The CDR3 region is CASSRGQGSSYEQYF. The CDR3 nucleotides read TGCGCCAGCAGCCGCGGACAGGGGAGCTCCTACGAGCAGTACTTC. J is TRBJ2-7 and V is TRBV4-3; 9 positions match TRBD1. V dropped 4 bases and J dropped 0; count of bases not matched to a gene: 4. The CDR3 has 15 residues. Germline V CDR1 and CDR2: LGHNA, YSLEER.

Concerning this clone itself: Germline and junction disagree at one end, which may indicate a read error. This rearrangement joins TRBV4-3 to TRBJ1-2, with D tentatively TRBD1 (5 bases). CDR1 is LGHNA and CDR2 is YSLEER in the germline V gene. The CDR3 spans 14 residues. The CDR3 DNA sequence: TGCGCCAGCAGCCAAGGAGTCGTACAAGGGACTGGAGTCTTC. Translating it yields CASSQGVVQGTGVF.

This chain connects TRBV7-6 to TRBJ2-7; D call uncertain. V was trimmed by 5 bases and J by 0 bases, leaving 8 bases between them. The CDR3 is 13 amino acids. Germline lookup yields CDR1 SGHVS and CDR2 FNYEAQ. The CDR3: CASSRHRSYEQYF. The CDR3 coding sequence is TGTGCCAGCAGCCGACACCGCTCCTACGAGCAGTACTTC.